The 29 T cell receptor beta chains presented below share a single source sample, sequenced in a study of OX40 agonist ivuxolimab in advanced cancers. The assay was immunoSEQ multiplex PCR, and TCRdb's table has in-frame clones only and misses some. The sample holds fewer than 55,000 clones, around four fifths seen once. Sample: CD4+ or CD8+ T cells sorted from blood, taken in a trial of the OX40 agonist ivuxolimab. All receptors come from an adult with an advanced solid tumor such as melanoma, head and neck, liver or kidney cancer.

The chain is built from TRBV28 and TRBJ2-1; D gene ambiguous. Trimming left V 1 base short and J 0 bases short, with 16 bases between. CDR1 and CDR2 (germline): MDHEN, SYDVKM. This CDR3 is built from 18 residues. CDR3 protein: CASSLFRGTQSSYNEQFF. CDR3 sequence (DNA): TGTGCCAGCAGTTTATTCCGCGGAACCCAGAGCTCCTACAATGAGCAGTTCTTC.

The chain has TRBV5-4 and TRBJ2-5; no clear D gene. Germline CDR1 is SGHNT and CDR2 is YYREEE (reference sequence). This CDR3 spans 13 amino acids. Trimming stripped 4 bases from V and 7 bases from J, with 14 bases between. The CDR3: CASSPQELGTQYF. CDR3 sequence (DNA): TGTGCCAGCAGCCCTCAGGAATTAGGGACCCAGTACTTC.

This clone came up once. The chain combines TRBV12-2 with TRBJ2-3; the tabulated D call, TRBD1, remains unverified against the DNA. TRBV12-2 is noted as a pseudogene. This CDR3 has 15 residues. The CDR3 loop reads CASRPTQGCTDTQYF. Here the CDR3 DNA reads TGTGCAAGTCGCCCAACCCAGGGGTGCACAGATACGCAGTATTTT.

The chain joins TRBV19 to TRBJ2-2; no firm D call. CDR1 is LNHDA and CDR2 is SQIVND in the germline V gene (reference sequence). The CDR3 totals 13 residues. V gave up 5 bases and J gave up 5 bases, with 9 bases separating them. The CDR3 loop reads CASSPRHTGELFF. The CDR3 bases are TGTGCCAGTAGTCCCAGACATACCGGGGAGCTGTTTTTT.

This clone has only a few counts. The chain uses TRBV7-2 and TRBJ2-3, with TRBD2 identical over 13 bases. Germline V lookup: CDR1 SGHTA, CDR2 FQGNSA. The CDR3 loop spans 14 amino acids. Unmatched junction bases numbered 3, after V lost 3 bases and J lost 9 bases. CDR3 in amino acids: CASSFATSGGTQYF. The CDR3 DNA follows: TGTGCCAGCAGCTTCGCGACTAGCGGGGGGACGCAGTATTTT.

The CDR3 reads CASSFDRGNTEAFF. As DNA, the CDR3 is TGTGCCAGCAGTTTTGACAGGGGGAACACTGAAGCTTTCTTT. The chain is built from TRBV6-6 and TRBJ1-1, with 8 positions matching TRBD1. From germline, CDR1 is MNHNY and CDR2 SVGAGI (reference sequence). The J segment lost 1 base and the V segment lost 4 bases, leaving 2 bases of the junction unmatched. The CDR3 sequence is 14 residues long.

As concerns this clone: One end of the junction fails to match germline, which may point to a read error. The rearrangement joins TRBV2 to TRBJ1-3; weak D call: TRBD1 (6 bases). Germline V gene lookup returns CDR1 SNHLY and CDR2 FYNNEI. The CDR3 runs 14 residues. This CDR3 reads CASNEQGSGNTIYF. The CDR3 region has the DNA TGTGCCAGCAATGAACAGGGTTCTGGAAACACCATATATTTT.

This clone was picked up a small number of times. The chain has TRBV21-1 and TRBJ2-2. TRBV21-1 is a pseudogene. CDR3 length: 14 residues. The CDR3 here is CASSKARGAGELFF. CDR3 nucleotides: TGTGCCAGCAGCAAAGCAAGGGGGGCCGGGGAGCTGTTTTTT.

The V and J genes are TRBV7-9 and TRBJ2-2; 9 bases align to TRBD2. Per germline, CDR1 SEHNR and CDR2 FQNEAQ (reference sequence). The CDR3 has 15 amino acids. J was trimmed by 1 base and V by 6 bases; bases with no gene match: 3. CDR3 coding DNA: TGTGCCAGCAGGAATAGCGGGGGGAACACCGGGGAGCTGTTTTTT. Amino acids: CASRNSGGNTGELFF.

The chain couples TRBV2 to TRBJ1-1; D remains unclear. CDR1 is SNHLY, CDR2 FYNNEI, per germline. The CDR3 is made up of 13 amino acids. With 3 bases removed from V and 0 bases from J, the gap between germline ends came to 5 bases. The CDR3 DNA reads as TGTGCCAGCAGTGACAATTTGAACACTGAAGCTTTCTTT. Its protein product is CASSDNLNTEAFF.

CDR3 residues: CASSRVTDSLEETQYF. Written as DNA, the CDR3 is TGTGCCAGCTCACGGGTTACCGACAGCCTTGAAGAGACCCAGTACTTC. The chain is built from TRBV18 and TRBJ2-5; a possible D gene is TRBD1 (5 bases). The CDR3 consists of 16 residues. The ends were cut back, 4 bases at V and 3 bases at J, with 18 bases in the middle. Looked up from germline, CDR1 is KGHSH and CDR2 is LQKENI.

The V gene is TRBV19, the J gene TRBJ1-5; perhaps TRBD1 as D (5 bases). Germline CDR1 and CDR2: LNHDA and SQIVND (reference sequence). The CDR3 has 14 residues. Trimming stripped 7 bases from V and 1 base from J, with 11 bases between. The CDR3 DNA follows: TGTGCCAGTATGGACTGGGGGAGCAATCAGCCCCAGCATTTT. This sequence encodes CASMDWGSNQPQHF.

The J gene is TRBJ2-5, the V gene TRBV19, with TRBD1 matching over 9 bases. Looked up from germline, CDR1 is LNHDA and CDR2 is SQIVND (reference sequence). Trimming cost V 7 bases and J 0 bases; bases outside gene matches: 6. This CDR3 has 15 amino acids. The CDR3 DNA sequence: TGTGCCAGTAAGGACAGGGGAGGGTACCAAGAGACCCAGTACTTC. Its translation is CASKDRGGYQETQYF.

The V and J genes are TRBV7-7 and TRBJ2-1; D not certain. The CDR3 is 13 amino acids. V lost 6 bases, J lost 0 bases, and 6 bases lay in between. The V gene's germline CDR1 is SSHAT and CDR2 FNYEAQ (reference sequence). The CDR3 is CASSTDSYNEQFF. The CDR3 DNA follows: TGTGCCAGCAGTACGGACTCCTACAATGAGCAGTTCTTC.

This clone has more than one count but fewer than ten. V and J are TRBV19 and TRBJ2-3; D tentatively reads TRBD1 or TRBD2 (5 bases each). V shed 3 bases and J shed 2 bases, with 9 bases lying between them. Germline lookup yields CDR1 LNHDA and CDR2 SQIVND (reference sequence). The CDR3 contains 14 residues. The CDR3 region has the DNA TGTGCCAGTAGTATGGGACCCAACACAGATACGCAGTATTTT. It codes for CASSMGPNTDTQYF. The entire variable domain, with the rest obtained from reference TRBV19 and TRBJ2-3, is as follows: DGGITQSPKYLFRKEGQNVTLSCEQNLNHDAMYWYRQDPGQGLRLIYYSQIVNDFQKGDIAEGYSVSREKKESFPLTVTSAQKNPTAFYLCASSMGPNTDTQYFGPGTRLTVL.

The rearrangement joins TRBV19 to TRBJ1-5, with D hard to call. There are 17 residues in the CDR3. The V end lost 7 bases, the J end lost 3 bases, and 22 bases lay between the germline ends. Germline-derived CDR1 and CDR2 are LNHDA and SQIVND (reference sequence). CDR3 sequence: CASKGDHEGRINQPQHF. The CDR3 coding sequence is TGTGCCAGTAAAGGAGATCATGAGGGCAGGATCAATCAGCCCCAGCATTTT.

Only one count was recorded for this clone. The chain has TRBV7-8 and TRBJ2-1; 10 bases align to TRBD2. The CDR3 consists of 17 residues. V was clipped by 4 bases and J by 1 base; unmatched bases: 7. Germline assignment: CDR1 SGHVS and CDR2 FQNEAQ. CDR3 DNA: TGTGCCAGCAGCTACCTAGCGGGAGTTGGGTCCTACAATGAGCAGTTCTTC. Translating gives CASSYLAGVGSYNEQFF.

This sequence joins TRBV18 and TRBJ1-1; 9 bases align to TRBD1. Trimming at V came to 5 bases and at J to 1 base, leaving 5 bases not matched to a gene. CDR1 KGHSH and CDR2 LQKENI come from the germline V gene. There are 15 residues in the CDR3. The CDR3 loop reads CASSLKDRGNTEAFF. The CDR3 DNA reads TGTGCCAGCTCATTAAAGGACAGGGGGAACACTGAAGCTTTCTTT.

The gene calls are TRBV2 and TRBJ2-2, with a weak D call TRBD2 (6 bases). Germline V gene lookup returns CDR1 SNHLY and CDR2 FYNNEI. Trimming stripped 7 bases from V and 3 bases from J, with 15 bases between. This CDR3 comprises 15 residues. Here the CDR3 DNA reads TGTGCCAGCACCGAGGGTAGCGGTTACACCGGGGAGCTGTTTTTT. Protein sequence: CASTEGSGYTGELFF.

The rearrangement joins TRBV7-3 to TRBJ2-6, with D uncertain. Deletions cut 1 base from V and 2 bases from J, with 3 bases between. Germline-derived CDR1 and CDR2 are SGHTA and FQGTGA. The CDR3 has 14 residues. CDR3 coding DNA: TGTGCCAGCAGCTTAAACCCTGGGGCCAACGTCCTGACTTTC. Its translation: CASSLNPGANVLTF.

The CDR3 protein is CASSQELETQYF. The CDR3 coding sequence is TGTGCCAGTAGTCAGGAGTTGGAGACCCAGTACTTC. The chain carries TRBV19 and TRBJ2-5; D is unresolved. The CDR3 covers 12 residues. Per germline, CDR1 LNHDA and CDR2 SQIVND (reference sequence). Trimming stripped 5 bases from V and 5 bases from J, with 9 bases between.

This clone was seen only a few times. The chain has TRBV6-5 and TRBJ1-1; tentatively, D is TRBD1 (6 bases). The CDR3 covers 13 residues. From germline, CDR1 is MNHEY and CDR2 SVGAGI. V lost 8 bases and J lost 4, with 14 bases in between. The CDR3 loop is CASSFRGPTEAFF. The CDR3 coding sequence is TGTGCCAGCTCCTTCCGGGGGCCCACTGAAGCTTTCTTT.

The V gene is TRBV29-1, the J gene TRBJ1-2, with 7 bases matching TRBD1. The germline gives CDR1 SQVTM, CDR2 ANQGSEA. V was pared by 4 bases and J by 1 base, with 6 bases of the junction left unmatched. CDR3 length equals 14 residues. The CDR3 spells CSVVQQGNNYGYTF. CDR3 bases: TGCAGCGTTGTACAACAGGGGAATAACTATGGCTACACCTTC.

This rearrangement joins TRBV19 to TRBJ2-1, with TRBD2 identical over 13 bases. V lost 5 bases to trimming and J lost 7 bases; unmatched junction nucleotides: 17. The CDR3 totals 19 residues. CDR1 is LNHDA and CDR2 is SQIVND in the germline V gene (reference sequence). CDR3 sequence reads: CASSLRTSGSGVGRNEQFF. The CDR3 DNA reads TGTGCCAGTAGTCTAAGGACTAGCGGGAGTGGGGTGGGTAGGAATGAGCAGTTCTTC.

This chain connects TRBV5-1 to TRBJ2-1; D uncertain. The CDR3 contains 14 residues. Per the germline V gene, CDR1 is SGHRS and CDR2 is YFSETQ. Trimming pared 0 bases from V and 6 bases from J, leaving 10 bases between. The CDR3 spells CASSLGAQANEQFF. CDR3 DNA: TGCGCCAGCAGCTTGGGGGCGCAGGCCAATGAGCAGTTCTTC.

J is TRBJ2-1 and V is TRBV9; D is possibly TRBD2 (6 bases). Trimming took 4 bases from V and 0 from J, leaving 14 bases between them. Germline CDR1 reads SGDLS; CDR2 reads YYNGEE. The CDR3 totals 16 residues. In DNA, the CDR3 is TGTGCCAGCAGCCCCGGGACTCCGAGCTCCTACAATGAGCAGTTCTTC. This sequence encodes CASSPGTPSSYNEQFF.

This clone appeared a single time. The V and J genes are TRBV7-2 and TRBJ2-1; perhaps D is TRBD1 or TRBD2 (6 bases each). V was pared by 4 bases and J by 8 bases, with 9 bases between. CDR3 length: 12 residues. Germline CDR1 and CDR2: SGHTA and FQGNSA. The CDR3 sequence: CASSWRGDEQFF. The CDR3 DNA follows: TGTGCCAGCAGCTGGAGGGGGGATGAGCAGTTCTTC.

This chain connects TRBV5-1 to TRBJ2-1; 9 bases map to TRBD2. Germline V gene data show CDR1 as SGHRS and CDR2 as YFSETQ. V was pared by 0 bases and J by 9 bases, with 7 bases of the junction left unmatched. This CDR3 has 15 amino acids. Here the CDR3 DNA reads TGCGCCAGCAGCTTGGCGGTAGCGGGGGAAGGTGAGCAGTTCTTC. Its protein product is CASSLAVAGEGEQFF. Combining the CDR3 with reference TRBV5-1 and TRBJ2-1 gives the whole variable domain KAGVTQTPRYLIKTRGQQVTLSCSPISGHRSVSWYQQTPGQGLQFLFEYFSETQRNKGNFPGRFSGRQFSNSRSEMNVSTLELGDSALYLCASSLAVAGEGEQFFGPGTRLTVL.

The V and J genes are TRBV5-1 and TRBJ2-5; D is possibly TRBD2 (6 bases). The DNA end is a closer match to TRBJ2-7, so the J assignment may be wrong. In germline, CDR1 is SGHRS, CDR2 YFSETQ. The CDR3 has 14 amino acids. CDR3 bases: TGCGCCAGCAGCTCCCGGGGGTCCTCCTACGAGCAGTACTTC. It encodes CASSSRGSSYEQYF.